The next 18 T cell receptor beta chains were all read from a single sample in a study of T cell repertoires in cytomegalovirus infection. MiXCR was run by TCRdb on the reads, yielding one entry per CDR3 protein. The sample carries some 220,000 distinct CDR3 sequences, around 6.6% recorded once. Sequencing was performed on PBMCs. The source of these receptors is a human donor in good health (CMV status not recorded). Some clones in this sample may be carry-over from other donors' samples.

This clonotype occurred many times. The chain links TRBV28 to TRBJ1-1, with TRBD1 matching 9 bases. With V trimmed by 5 bases and J by 0 bases, 10 bases remained unmatched. The CDR3 has 17 amino acids. Germline V gene data show CDR1 as MDHEN and CDR2 as SYDVKM. CDR3 sequence: CASSTQGAMGLNTEAFF. As DNA, the CDR3 is TGTGCCAGCAGTACACAGGGGGCGATGGGTTTGAACACTGAAGCTTTCTTT.

This clonotype was picked up a small number of times. The chain is built from TRBV10-3 and TRBJ1-5, with 7 bases identical to TRBD1. The germline V gene encodes CDR1 ENHRY and CDR2 SYGVKD. CDR3 length equals 14 residues. J lost 11 bases, V lost 0 bases, and 7 bases had no gene match. This chain's CDR3 is CAISESTGPGTQHF. In DNA, the CDR3 is TGTGCCATCAGTGAGTCGACAGGGCCGGGTACCCAGCATTTT.

This clonotype was recorded at least ten times. This chain joins TRBV20-1 and TRBJ2-1; possibly TRBD1 or TRBD2 for D (5 bases each). The CDR3 totals 15 residues. Germline CDR1 is DFQATT and CDR2 is SNEGSKA (reference sequence). V dropped 7 bases and J dropped 1 base, with 17 bases sitting between them. The CDR3 is CSVSPPGRSYNEQFF. The CDR3 nucleotides read TGCAGTGTTTCACCTCCGGGACGTTCCTACAATGAGCAGTTCTTC.

In its sample, this clonotype was seen a few times. The chain is built from TRBV9 and TRBJ2-1; no reliable D call. V shed 1 base and J shed 5 bases, with 10 bases lying between them. Germline V gives CDR1 SGDLS, CDR2 YYNGEE. The CDR3 loop spans 14 amino acids. This chain's CDR3 is CASSVSGTNNEQFF. As DNA, the CDR3 is TGTGCCAGCAGCGTATCCGGAACCAACAATGAGCAGTTCTTC.

This clonotype was recorded a few times. The rearrangement joins TRBV19 to TRBJ2-2; the match to TRBD2 covers 14 bases. The length of the CDR3 is 16 residues. V lost 3 bases and J lost 6; bases outside the gene matches: 3. Germline V gene lookup returns CDR1 LNHDA and CDR2 SQIVND (reference sequence). The CDR3 here is CASSIRTSGGPGELFF. CDR3 in DNA: TGTGCCAGTAGTATCCGGACTAGCGGGGGGCCCGGGGAGCTGTTTTTT.

This clonotype has at least ten counts. The rearrangement joins TRBV27 to TRBJ2-5; possible D gene TRBD1, 6 bases. CDR3 length equals 16 residues. Germline CDR1 and CDR2: MNHEY and SMNVEV (reference sequence). Trimming took 5 bases from V and 1 from J, leaving 17 bases between them. The CDR3 bases are TGTGCCAGCAGTAGAATCACAGGGTCTACCCAAGAGACCCAGTACTTC. It codes for CASSRITGSTQETQYF.

This clonotype has a count of ten or more. The chain has TRBV15 and TRBJ2-3, with 11 bases that match TRBD2. This CDR3 contains 18 residues. The junction had 7 bases not matched to a gene; V was cut back by 0 bases and J by 2 bases. The V gene's germline CDR1 is LNHNV and CDR2 YYDKDF (reference sequence). The CDR3 loop reads CATSRDPLLAGDTDTQYF. CDR3 bases: TGTGCCACCAGCAGAGATCCCTTACTAGCGGGGGACACAGATACGCAGTATTTT.

This clonotype showed up many times. CDR3 protein: CASGLEPGTTEQFF. CDR3 DNA sequence: TGTGCTAGTGGTTTGGAACCCGGGACTACGGAGCAGTTCTTC. V usage is TRBV12-5 and J usage is TRBJ2-1; 7 positions agree with TRBD2. The CDR3 has 14 amino acids. The trim removed 1 base at V and 10 bases at J, leaving 7 bases unmatched. Per germline, CDR1 LGHNT and CDR2 FRNRAP.

This clonotype was observed at least ten times. The genes are TRBV7-6 and TRBJ2-5, with a weak D call TRBD1 (6 bases). The ends were cut back, 4 bases at V and 2 bases at J, with 11 bases in the middle. Germline lookup yields CDR1 SGHVS and CDR2 FNYEAQ. This CDR3 region has 14 residues. The CDR3 sequence: CASSSLDRQETQYF. The CDR3 DNA is TGTGCCAGCAGCTCATTAGACAGGCAAGAGACCCAGTACTTC.

This clonotype was observed at least ten times. The CDR3 coding sequence is TGTGCCAGCAGCCATTACCCCCCTGACAGGGGTAACACAGATACGCAGTATTTT. Protein sequence: CASSHYPPDRGNTDTQYF. The V call is TRBV27, the J call TRBJ2-3; TRBD1 agrees at 8 bases. V shed 6 bases and J 2 bases; nucleotides not matched to a gene: 16. CDR3 length: 18 amino acids. Germline CDR1 MNHEY, CDR2 SMNVEV (reference sequence).

The rearrangement joins TRBV2 to TRBJ1-5; TRBD1 is a possible D gene (6 bases). Germline V gives CDR1 SNHLY, CDR2 FYNNEI. V lost 6 bases and J lost 7, with 16 bases in between. This CDR3 is built from 14 residues. CDR3 protein: CASSYVPQGQPQHF. CDR3 DNA: TGTGCCAGCAGCTACGTACCTCAGGGGCAGCCCCAGCATTTT.

This clonotype has a count of ten or more. This chain connects TRBV5-5 to TRBJ1-2; possible D gene TRBD1, 6 bases. Per the germline V gene, CDR1 is SGHKS and CDR2 is YYEKEE (reference sequence). The CDR3 contains 15 residues. The V and J ends lost 4 bases and 4 bases respectively, with 17 bases between them. CDR3 bases: TGTGCCAGCAGCCCAACGCTAGGCAGGGGCTATGGCTACACCTTC. Translation gives CASSPTLGRGYGYTF.

This clonotype was seen repeatedly, ten times or more. The V gene is TRBV4-1, the J gene TRBJ2-6; D is uncertain. From germline, CDR1 is MGHRA and CDR2 YSYEKL. The CDR3 is 16 residues long. V gave up 4 bases and J gave up 0 bases, with 10 bases separating them. The CDR3 sequence: CASSLRAHSGANVLTF. Written as DNA, the CDR3 is TGCGCCAGCAGCCTTCGGGCCCACTCTGGGGCCAACGTCCTGACTTTC.

There are many counts of this clonotype. The CDR3 sequence is CASKSINGYGYTF. In nucleotides, the CDR3 is TGCGCCAGCAAATCAATAAACGGGTATGGCTACACCTTC. The rearrangement links TRBV10-2 to TRBJ1-2, with unresolved D. Trimming cost V 7 bases and J 5 bases, with 14 bases left between them. The V gene's germline CDR1 is WSHSY and CDR2 SAAADI. This CDR3 contains 13 residues.

This clonotype has a count of ten or more. The CDR3 loop reads CASSSRDRAQSPLHF. The CDR3 region has the DNA TGTGCCAGCAGCTCCCGAGACAGGGCACAATCACCCCTCCACTTT. The V gene is TRBV7-8, the J gene TRBJ1-6, with 7 positions matching TRBD1. CDR3 length: 15 residues. Germline V gene data show CDR1 as SGHVS and CDR2 as FQNEAQ. After removal of 4 bases from V and 10 bases from J, the junction contained 10 bases not matched to a gene.

With regard to this clonotype: A clone one base away is much larger, so this may be a read error. The rearrangement uses TRBV29-1 and TRBJ2-6, with 7 bases that match TRBD2. This CDR3 has 18 residues. Germline loops: CDR1 SQVTM, CDR2 ANQGSEA. The CDR3 spells CSVEVRPPGGSGANVRTF. The CDR3, as DNA: TGCAGCGTTGAAGTTCGACCACCGGGAGGCTCTGGGGCCAACGTCCGGACTTTC.

This clonotype showed up many times. The genes are TRBV20-1 and TRBJ2-5; D is undetermined. CDR3 length equals 12 residues. CDR1 is DFQATT, CDR2 SNEGSKA, per germline (reference sequence). The V end lost 6 bases, the J end lost 1 base, and 9 bases lay between the germline ends. CDR3 coding DNA: TGCAGTGCGTCCCCCTCCCAAGAGACCCAGTACTTC. This codes for CSASPSQETQYF.

This clonotype was picked up many times. The CDR3 DNA is TGTGCCAGCTGGACATCGAACACCGGGGAGCTGTTTTTT. As protein: CASWTSNTGELFF. The chain has TRBV28 and TRBJ2-2; D possibly corresponds to TRBD1 (5 bases). V lost 8 bases to trimming and J lost 0 bases, with 7 bases between them. Germline CDR1 is MDHEN and CDR2 is SYDVKM. The CDR3 spans 13 residues.